A single sample is the source of the 21 T cell receptor beta chains below, sequenced in a study of T-cell memory formation after mild COVID-19. TCRdb independently ran MiXCR on the 5' RACE reads; one entry per CDR3 protein. The table has about 560,000 distinct CDR3 sequences, 20% to 25% seen once. Sequenced sample: PBMCs or a T cell subset sorted from them (not recorded which). These receptor sequences come from an adult woman who had mild COVID-19 (a few samples of this study predate the infection). Cell type and time point are not known.

A few counts support this clonotype. The CDR3 sequence is CASSLAPSRSGTRSQGEQFF. In DNA form, the CDR3 reads TGCGCCAGCAGCTTGGCCCCGTCTCGATCCGGGACACGTTCGCAAGGTGAGCAGTTCTTC. This sequence joins TRBV5-1 and TRBJ2-1, with a tentative D call TRBD1 (6 bases). Germline V gene lookup returns CDR1 SGHRS and CDR2 YFSETQ. There are 20 residues in the CDR3. V lost 0 bases, J lost 9 bases, and 31 bases lay in between. Variable domain in full (rest from reference TRBV5-1 and TRBJ2-1): KAGVTQTPRYLIKTRGQQVTLSCSPISGHRSVSWYQQTPGQGLQFLFEYFSETQRNKGNFPGRFSGRQFSNSRSEMNVSTLELGDSALYLCASSLAPSRSGTRSQGEQFFGPGTRLTVL.

This clonotype showed up just a few times. This chain connects TRBV7-8 to TRBJ1-5; 7 bases line up with TRBD1. The CDR3 spans 17 residues. V trimming: 5 bases; J trimming: 3 bases; junction bases outside the gene matches: 13. The germline V gene has CDR1 SGHVS and CDR2 FQNEAQ. The CDR3 spells CASSPGQPMGVNQPQHF. CDR3 bases: TGTGCCAGCAGCCCGGGACAGCCGATGGGGGTCAATCAGCCCCAGCATTTT.

This clonotype was observed a few times. This sequence joins TRBV12-3 or TRBV12-4 and TRBJ2-7, with TRBD2 matching 9 bases. The CDR3 has 13 amino acids. J lost 7 bases, V lost 6 bases, and 7 bases had no gene match. The CDR3 DNA follows: TGTGCCAGCAGCTCTGGACTAGCGTGGGAGCAGTACTTC. It yields the protein CASSSGLAWEQYF.

V and J are TRBV3-1 and TRBJ2-7; tentatively, D is TRBD1 (6 bases). V was shortened by 0 bases and J by 7 bases, with 7 bases between the two germline ends. Germline CDR1 LGHDT, CDR2 YNNKEL (reference sequence). This CDR3 contains 12 residues. CDR3 amino acids: CASSQEGTEQYF. For the CDR3, the DNA is TGTGCCAGCAGCCAAGAGGGGACAGAGCAGTACTTC.

V gene TRBV7-8 combines with J gene TRBJ1-5; maybe TRBD1 (6 bases). The germline V gene has CDR1 SGHVS and CDR2 FQNEAQ. The CDR3 extends over 15 amino acids. V was pared by 5 bases and J by 3 bases, with 14 bases between. CDR3 coding DNA: TGTGCCAGCAGCGGACGTGCAGGGGACAATCAGCCCCAGCATTTT. Translation: CASSGRAGDNQPQHF.

The chain combines TRBV23-1 with TRBJ2-1, with D unresolved. TRBV23-1 is an ORF; its function is uncertain. CDR3 size: 11 residues. V was trimmed by 7 bases and J by 13 bases, leaving 14 bases between them. The CDR3 DNA reads TGCGCCAGCACCCTGGGCTCATTCCAGTTCTTC. Translation gives CASTLGSFQFF.

This clonotype has a handful of counts. The V and J genes are TRBV12-3 or TRBV12-4 and TRBJ1-5; D is unclear. The CDR3 is 14 amino acids. Trimming cost V 3 bases and J 4 bases, with 10 bases left between them. CDR3 region: CASSLVLGNQPQHF. Here the CDR3 DNA reads TGTGCCAGCAGTTTGGTTTTAGGGAATCAGCCCCAGCATTTT.

This clonotype turned up a few times. The gene calls are TRBV15 and TRBJ1-1; D is undetermined. Germline CDR1 and CDR2: LNHNV and YYDKDF (reference sequence). Trimming left V 0 bases short and J 4 bases short, with 9 bases between. This CDR3 comprises 14 residues. The CDR3 DNA follows: TGTGCCACCAGCAGAGATAGGCGGGGCACTGAAGCTTTCTTT. Its protein product is CATSRDRRGTEAFF.

The rearrangement links TRBV12-3 or TRBV12-4 to TRBJ2-2; 9 nucleotides match TRBD2. V dropped 4 bases and J dropped 3; count of bases not matched to a gene: 15. CDR3 size: 19 residues. The CDR3 loop reads CASSYPSGGQPRDTGELFF. The CDR3 coding sequence is TGTGCCAGCAGTTACCCGAGCGGGGGGCAGCCTCGAGACACCGGGGAGCTGTTTTTT.

In this sample, this clonotype turned up a few times. CDR3 residues: CASSESGMHYSNQPQHF. The CDR3 DNA sequence: TGTGCCAGCAGCGAGTCCGGGATGCACTATAGCAATCAGCCCCAGCATTTT. The chain uses TRBV7-9 and TRBJ1-5; D remains unclear. With 5 bases removed from V and 0 bases from J, the gap between germline ends came to 17 bases. The CDR3 sequence is 17 residues long. From germline, CDR1 is SEHNR and CDR2 FQNEAQ (reference sequence).

This clonotype was counted between two and nine times. The chain carries TRBV25-1 and TRBJ2-5; a weak D match, TRBD1 (5 bases). The CDR3 consists of 16 residues. Per germline, CDR1 MGHDK and CDR2 SYGVNS. Trimming took 0 bases from V and 4 from J, leaving 15 bases between them. Written as DNA, the CDR3 is TGTGCCAGCAGTGAATATATCCCGAGACAGCGAGAGACCCAGTACTTC. Protein product: CASSEYIPRQRETQYF.

This clonotype was observed a handful of times. This sequence joins TRBV2 and TRBJ1-2, with D perhaps matching TRBD1 (5 bases). V lost 1 base, J lost 7 bases, and 19 bases lay in between. This CDR3 is built from 16 residues. Germline V lookup: CDR1 SNHLY, CDR2 FYNNEI. The CDR3 DNA follows: TGTGCCAGCAGTGAAGGAGAAGGGACGGAGCTTCGTGGCTACACCTTC. Translation gives CASSEGEGTELRGYTF.

The V and J genes are TRBV29-1 and TRBJ1-2; a weak D match, TRBD1 (6 bases). V was shortened by 4 bases and J by 4 bases, with 16 bases between the two germline ends. The CDR3 runs 14 residues. Germline V lookup: CDR1 SQVTM, CDR2 ANQGSEA. CDR3 sequence reads: CSVVGDTGSYGYTF. DNA of the CDR3: TGCAGCGTTGTGGGGGACACGGGCAGCTATGGCTACACCTTC. Full variable domain (outside the CDR3, taken from reference TRBV29-1 and TRBJ1-2): SAVISQKPSRDICQRGTSLTIQCQVDSQVTMMFWYRQQPGQSLTLIATANQGSEATYESGFVIDKFPISRPNLTFSTLTVSNMSPEDSSIYLCSVVGDTGSYGYTFGSGTRLTVV.

Ten or more counts support this clonotype. J is TRBJ2-1 and V is TRBV12-3 or TRBV12-4; D might be TRBD1 (6 bases). V lost 2 bases, J lost 7 bases, and 9 bases lay in between. This CDR3 has 13 amino acids. CDR3 residues: CASSLSRGNEQFF. The CDR3 DNA reads as TGTGCCAGCAGTTTAAGCAGGGGAAATGAGCAGTTCTTC.

The V gene is TRBV7-3, the J gene TRBJ1-3; no definite D call. Germline values: CDR1 SGHTA, CDR2 FQGTGA. The CDR3 has 16 amino acids. With 5 bases removed from V and 2 bases from J, the gap between germline ends came to 16 bases. The CDR3 spells CASSPTVKPAGNTIYF. CDR3 coding DNA: TGTGCCAGCAGCCCCACGGTGAAGCCGGCTGGAAACACCATATATTTT.

This clonotype has a handful of counts. The chain uses TRBV6-2 or TRBV6-3 and TRBJ2-1; no clear D. The CDR3 runs to 13 residues. The germline V and J ends were trimmed by 8 bases and 5 bases, with 13 bases remaining between them. CDR1 is MNHEY, CDR2 SVGEGT, per germline. Here the CDR3 DNA reads TGTGCCAGCGCAGATTACCGGGACAATGAGCAGTTCTTC. This gives the protein CASADYRDNEQFF.

The rearrangement joins TRBV6-2 or TRBV6-3 to TRBJ1-5, with D tentatively TRBD1 (6 bases). Germline loops: CDR1 MNHEY, CDR2 SVGEGT. The CDR3 runs to 15 residues. Trimming took off 0 bases at V and 1 base at J, with 7 bases between the two ends. The CDR3 loop reads CASSYSRGSNQPQHF. The CDR3 nucleotides read TGTGCCAGCAGTTACTCTAGGGGGAGCAATCAGCCCCAGCATTTT.

To note about this clonotype: This clone may be a read error of a much larger clone one base away. The genes are TRBV7-6 and TRBJ2-6; D is possibly TRBD2 (5 bases). The CDR3 covers 14 residues. Germline loops: CDR1 SGHVS, CDR2 FNYEAQ. V lost 3 bases to trimming and J lost 2 bases, with 5 bases between them. The CDR3 loop reads CASSFGAGANVLTF. The CDR3 DNA reads as TGTGCCAGCAGCTTCGGGGCTGGGGCCAACGTCCTGACTTTC.

This chain joins TRBV5-5 and TRBJ2-6; unclear D gene. Trimming left V 0 bases short and J 1 base short, with 8 bases between. The CDR3 has 16 amino acids. The germline V gene has CDR1 SGHKS and CDR2 YYEKEE (reference sequence). The CDR3 region has the DNA TGTGCCAGCAGCTTGGTTGTGGGTTCTGGGGCCAACGTCCTGACTTTC. As protein: CASSLVVGSGANVLTF.

The chain combines TRBV9 with TRBJ1-2; weak D call: TRBD1 (6 bases). Germline loops: CDR1 SGDLS, CDR2 YYNGEE. V lost 3 bases to trimming and J lost 0 bases, with 15 bases between them. CDR3 length: 16 residues. CDR3 sequence reads: CASSAPRTEANYGYTF. CDR3 in DNA: TGTGCCAGCAGCGCTCCCAGGACAGAAGCTAACTATGGCTACACCTTC.

Only one count was recorded for this clonotype. The chain uses TRBV4-1 and TRBJ1-1; D is undetermined. Germline CDR1 is MGHRA and CDR2 is YSYEKL. The ends were cut back, 1 base at V and 6 bases at J, with 15 bases in the middle. The CDR3 is 15 residues long. The CDR3 spells CASSQVRVLAAEAFF. Written as DNA, the CDR3 is TGCGCCAGCAGCCAAGTAAGGGTCCTTGCCGCTGAAGCTTTCTTT.